This T cell receptor beta chain was observed in a study of blood T cell repertoires in COVID-19. Study-level background: Sources were T cells, B-cell-depleted T cells, or PBMCs; the material itself was cDNA or gDNA.

Clones were sequenced by immunoSEQ multiplex PCR, and TCRdb holds only the in-frame ones, with some missing. The sample consists of about 250,000 clones, under 90% of them appearing once. Participants, 18 to 89 years old, spanned under 30 US areas. In assigning cohorts, the study relied on participant-reported clinical history. Recovery meant two consecutive negative NP/OP PCR tests, professional clearance, or resolved symptoms. This CDR3 comprises 15 residues. V was pared by 5 bases and J by 5 bases, with 10 bases of the junction left unmatched. Germline values: CDR1 MNHEY, CDR2 SVGAGI. Input material: PBMCs or T cells enriched from blood (not recorded which). This chain joins TRBV6-5 and TRBJ1-1, with TRBD1 matching over 8 bases. This TCR came from a man aged 40-49 years who had recovered from COVID-19. CDR3 residues: CASSPWTGPGTEAFF. DNA for the CDR3: TGTGCCAGCAGTCCTTGGACAGGGCCTGGTACTGAAGCTTTCTTT.